What follows is one T cell receptor (beta chain) and its context. Its antigen is still unknown. This sample was taken from a study of brain T cells in children with intractable seizures. Assay used: immunoSEQ multiplex PCR; TCRdb lists only in-frame clones, some missing. This sample yields about 340,000 clones, of which about 94% are seen a single time; 5.7% belongs to the top ten. Time point described: blood from clinic visit 5 months post-surgery; TSC patient then seizure free. Sequencing was limited to surgery cases with top T cell transcript signatures in brain tissue. Before surgery, patients took at least one anti-epileptic drug. Findings of the study overall: HCMV serostatus was not known, and viral specificity came from CDR3 similarity only.

The TCR originated in a boy less than two years old with tuberous sclerosis and intractable seizures. Sequencing used peripheral blood, obtained 4 to 6 months after surgery.

The CDR3, as DNA: TGTGCCACCAGTGATTCGCCTCAGCCCCAGCATTTT. Amino acid sequence: CATSDSPQPQHF. The rearrangement links TRBV24-1 to TRBJ1-5; D ambiguous. CDR3 size: 12 residues. V lost 2 bases and J 6 bases, leaving 4 bases between the germline ends. Germline loops: CDR1 KGHDR, CDR2 SFDVKD.